This T cell receptor (beta chain) stems from a study of regulatory T cells in long-lasting Graves disease. With iRepertoire HTBI primers and Arm-PCR of CDR3 regions, TCR beta libraries were built. TCRdb fed the multiplex PCR reads into MiXCR, producing one record per CDR3 protein. The data show about 470,000 distinct CDR3 sequences, 20% to 25% seen once. The sample's time point: persistent/refractory GD, antithyroid drugs over 5 years with positive TRAb. RNA extracted from PBMCs served as the sequencing template. There are 12 residues in the CDR3. Study-wide findings and caveats: TCR diversity was lower in persistent than newly diagnosed Graves' disease.

Notes on this clonotype: Antigen: not known. One junction end does not reproduce the germline sequence, and a read error may be involved.

The receptor was isolated from a female donor with Graves disease. Sequencing used peripheral blood mononuclear cells (PBMCs), obtained when the disease was refractory, from a patient treated with antithyroid drugs. This rearrangement joins TRBV12-3 or TRBV12-4 to TRBJ2-2, with 7 bases that match TRBD2. The CDR3 region is CASSLGSGELVF. CDR3 coding DNA: TGTGCCAGCAGTTTAGGGAGCGGGGAGCTGGTTTTT.